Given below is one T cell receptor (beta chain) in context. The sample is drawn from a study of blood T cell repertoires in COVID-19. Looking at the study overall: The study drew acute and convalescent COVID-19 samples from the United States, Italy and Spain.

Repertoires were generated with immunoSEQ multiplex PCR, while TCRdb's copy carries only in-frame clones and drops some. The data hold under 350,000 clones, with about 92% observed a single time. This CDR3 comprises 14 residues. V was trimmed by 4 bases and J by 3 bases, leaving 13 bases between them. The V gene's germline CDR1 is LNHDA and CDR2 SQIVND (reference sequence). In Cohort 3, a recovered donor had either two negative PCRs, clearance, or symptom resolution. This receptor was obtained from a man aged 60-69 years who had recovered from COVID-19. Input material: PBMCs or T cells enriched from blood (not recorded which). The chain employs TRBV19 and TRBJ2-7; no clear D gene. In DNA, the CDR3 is TGTGCCAGTAGTACGGGTCCAAAATACTACGAGCAGTACTTC. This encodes CASSTGPKYYEQYF.